Following are 17 T cell receptor beta chains from one sample sequenced in a study of blood T cell repertoires in COVID-19. Libraries were prepared by immunoSEQ multiplex PCR; TCRdb keeps only in-frame clonotypes and omits some of them. Here the sample spans about 200,000 clones, around 90% being singletons. The specimen was peripheral blood. These receptors originate from a man younger than 30 with active or convalescent COVID-19.

This rearrangement joins TRBV7-2 to TRBJ1-2, with 7 bases that match TRBD1. CDR3 length: 13 residues. Germline assignment: CDR1 SGHTA and CDR2 FQGNSA. V lost 5 bases, J lost 4 bases, and 4 bases stayed unmatched. For the CDR3, the DNA is TGTGCCAGCAGCCCGAGACAGGGCTATGGCTACACCTTC. Its translation: CASSPRQGYGYTF.

Regarding this clone: At one end, the junction sequence differs from germline, possibly due to a read error. The chain couples TRBV27 to TRBJ2-2; TRBD1 matches at 10 bases. The CDR3 is 16 residues long. CDR1 and CDR2 (germline): MNHEY, SMNVEV (reference sequence). The CDR3 protein is CASSLSWTGGAGELFF. DNA of the CDR3: TGTGCCAGCAGCTTATCTTGGACAGGGGGAGCGGGGGAGCTGTTTTTT.

J is TRBJ2-7 and V is TRBV6-5, with TRBD1 identical over 9 bases. With V trimmed by 3 bases and J by 3 bases, 6 bases remained unmatched. The CDR3 totals 15 residues. The germline V gene encodes CDR1 MNHEY and CDR2 SVGAGI. The CDR3 DNA follows: TGTGCCAGCAGTTATACCGGGACAGGGCTCTACGAGCAGTACTTC. Its translation: CASSYTGTGLYEQYF.

The chain combines TRBV3-1 (or the pseudogene TRBV3-2) with TRBJ2-3; D perhaps matches TRBD2 (7 bases). The CDR3 is made up of 15 amino acids. Deletions cut 1 base from V and 2 bases from J, with 10 bases between. Per the germline V gene, CDR1 is LGHDT and CDR2 is YNNKEL (reference sequence). For the CDR3, the DNA is TGTGCCAGCAGCCAAGGCGGGGGCCCCACAGATACGCAGTATTTT. This encodes CASSQGGGPTDTQYF.

The chain carries TRBV30 and TRBJ1-6; D perhaps matches TRBD1 (6 bases). Germline CDR1 GTSNPN, CDR2 SVGIG (reference sequence). This CDR3 has 16 amino acids. Trimming stripped 4 bases from V and 6 bases from J, with 19 bases between. In nucleotides, the CDR3 is TGTGCCTGGATATCAAAAGGGACATCGGGTAATTCACCCCTCCACTTT. This translates into CAWISKGTSGNSPLHF.

This clone came up once. The CDR3 sequence: CASSDLGQGSYEQYF. The CDR3, as DNA: TGTGCCAGCAGTGATCTCGGACAGGGCTCATACGAGCAGTACTTC. This rearrangement joins TRBV6-1 to TRBJ2-7; the match to TRBD1 covers 8 bases. The length of the CDR3 is 15 residues. CDR1 MNHNS and CDR2 SASEGT come from the germline V gene. V trimming: 3 bases; J trimming: 4 bases; junction bases outside the gene matches: 8.

This clone showed up just once. CDR3 in DNA: TGTGCCAGCAGCTCGGGGGACTCATCTTCGTCCTACGAGCAGTACTTC. Translated, it gives CASSSGDSSSSYEQYF. The chain has TRBV11-3 and TRBJ2-7; D might be TRBD2 (6 bases). The CDR3 sequence is 16 residues long. Germline CDR1 reads SGHNT; CDR2 reads YENEEA. V shed 4 bases and J shed 1 base, with 17 bases lying between them.

The chain employs TRBV6-5 and TRBJ2-3; the D gene is possibly TRBD1 (6 bases). CDR3 length: 16 amino acids. The germline CDR1 and CDR2 sequences are MNHEY and SVGAGI. V gave up 0 bases and J gave up 2 bases, with 12 bases separating them. The CDR3 here is CASSYSGGSPTDTQYF. CDR3 DNA sequence: TGTGCCAGCAGTTACTCTGGGGGCAGCCCCACAGATACGCAGTATTTT.

The chain employs TRBV14 and TRBJ1-2; D is possibly TRBD1 (5 bases). This CDR3 has 15 residues. Germline CDR1 SGHDN, CDR2 FVKESK. V lost 1 base to trimming and J lost 4 bases, with 13 bases between them. The CDR3 DNA follows: TGTGCCAGCAGCCAAGGACAGCTAGAGCTCTATGGCTACACCTTC. Translation gives CASSQGQLELYGYTF. Combining the CDR3 with reference TRBV14 and TRBJ1-2 gives the whole variable domain EAGVTQFPSHSVIEKGQTVTLRCDPISGHDNLYWYRRVMGKEIKFLLHFVKESKQDESGMPNNRFLAERTGGTYSTLKVQPAELEDSGVYFCASSQGQLELYGYTFGSGTRLTVV.

This sequence joins TRBV7-6 and TRBJ2-7, with D hard to call. Trimming pared 3 bases from V and 5 bases from J, leaving 8 bases between. This CDR3 has 12 amino acids. The germline gives CDR1 SGHVS, CDR2 FNYEAQ. CDR3 DNA: TGTGCCAGCAGCTTTTCCGGTGACGAGCAGTACTTC. This codes for CASSFSGDEQYF.

CDR3 amino acids: CSASNRNTEAFF. The CDR3 DNA sequence: TGCAGTGCTAGTAACAGGAACACTGAAGCTTTCTTT. The V call is TRBV20-1, the J call TRBJ1-1; no reliable D call. CDR3 length equals 12 residues. Germline V gene data show CDR1 as DFQATT and CDR2 as SNEGSKA (reference sequence). The germline V and J ends were trimmed by 3 bases and 1 base, with 6 bases remaining between them.

This clone was detected a few times. This chain links TRBV7-8 with TRBJ2-2; a possible D gene is TRBD1 (6 bases). V was trimmed by 3 bases and J by 1 base, leaving 12 bases between them. The CDR3 runs 16 residues. Germline-derived CDR1 and CDR2 are SGHVS and FQNEAQ. The DNA for the CDR3 is TGTGCCAGCAGCTTGTTAAGGACAGAGAACACCGGGGAGCTGTTTTTT. Protein product: CASSLLRTENTGELFF.

This clone has only one observation. V and J are TRBV5-1 and TRBJ2-3; D might be TRBD2 (6 bases). The germline V gene has CDR1 SGHRS and CDR2 YFSETQ. CDR3 length equals 16 residues. Deletions cut 4 bases from V and 0 bases from J, with 15 bases between. DNA for the CDR3: TGCGCCAGCAGCCCCCCGGGGAGCGGGAGCACAGATACGCAGTATTTT. Translated, it gives CASSPPGSGSTDTQYF.

This clone was observed once. The chain uses TRBV7-3 and TRBJ1-1, with TRBD1 matching 8 bases. With V trimmed by 0 bases and J by 1 base, 7 bases remained unmatched. Germline CDR1 reads SGHTA; CDR2 reads FQGTGA. CDR3 size: 17 residues. CDR3 in amino acids: CASSLTSRGLGNTEAFF. CDR3 DNA: TGTGCCAGCAGCTTAACGAGCAGGGGGCTGGGGAACACTGAAGCTTTCTTT.

The gene calls are TRBV28 and TRBJ2-5; the match to TRBD2 covers 8 bases. The CDR3 totals 13 residues. Germline values: CDR1 MDHEN, CDR2 SYDVKM. V was clipped by 6 bases and J by 5 bases; unmatched bases: 5. CDR3 sequence reads: CASSGRARETQYF. The CDR3 DNA sequence: TGTGCCAGCAGCGGGAGGGCCAGGGAGACCCAGTACTTC.

The chain carries TRBV6-5 and TRBJ2-5; D may be TRBD2 (5 bases). The CDR3 is made up of 14 amino acids. Per germline, CDR1 MNHEY and CDR2 SVGAGI. The V gene lost 6 bases and the J gene lost 2 bases, with 13 bases spanning the gap. The CDR3 spells CASSPGLLQETQYF. In DNA, the CDR3 is TGTGCCAGCAGCCCAGGACTCCTACAAGAGACCCAGTACTTC.

J is TRBJ2-1 and V is TRBV4-1; D remains ambiguous. The V and J ends lost 2 bases and 4 bases respectively, with 6 bases between them. In germline, CDR1 is MGHRA, CDR2 YSYEKL. The CDR3 loop spans 13 amino acids. CDR3 nucleotides: TGCGCCAGCAGCCAACTGCTATACAATGAGCAGTTCTTC. Protein: CASSQLLYNEQFF.